Below, 15 T cell receptor beta chains from the same sample are listed, as sequenced in a study of glioma-infiltrating T cells. Amplification of TCR alpha and beta CDR3 regions from RNA used iRepertoire nested multiplex PCR. A single record per CDR3 protein comes from TCRdb applying MiXCR to the multiplex PCR reads. The sample carries about 140,000 distinct CDR3 sequences, roughly two fifths recorded once. Sequencing input: glioma tissue, nonneoplastic brain tissue, or PBMCs (not recorded which). The source of these receptors is a human donor with low-grade glioma or glioblastoma, undergoing nonglioma brain surgery, or in good health (not recorded which).

Note on this clonotype: At one end, the junction sequence differs from germline, possibly due to a read error. The chain combines TRBV15 with TRBJ1-5; D might be TRBD1 (6 bases). CDR3 length: 16 residues. Germline V gene data show CDR1 as LNHNV and CDR2 as YYDKDF (reference sequence). CDR3 sequence: CATSRDWGASHQHQHF. DNA of the CDR3: TGTGCCACCAGCAGAGATTGGGGGGCAAGCCATCAGCACCAGCATTTT.

The J gene is TRBJ1-2, the V gene TRBV20-1; possibly TRBD1 for D (6 bases). Per germline, CDR1 DFQATT and CDR2 SNEGSKA (reference sequence). The CDR3 is 14 residues long. V was trimmed by 6 bases and J by 2 bases, leaving 16 bases between them. CDR3 sequence reads: CSAQQGLVNYGYTF. In DNA, the CDR3 is TGCAGTGCCCAACAGGGTTTAGTCAACTATGGCTACACCTTC.

This clonotype showed up many times. The chain carries TRBV6-2 or TRBV6-3 and TRBJ2-1; TRBD1 might be the D (6 bases). Per the germline V gene, CDR1 is MNHEY and CDR2 is SVGEGT. Trimming took 0 bases from V and 6 from J, leaving 15 bases between them. The CDR3 consists of 16 residues. The CDR3: CASSYSGGSWGNEQFF. The CDR3 region has the DNA TGTGCCAGCAGTTACTCAGGGGGTAGTTGGGGCAATGAGCAGTTCTTC.

Ten or more counts support this clonotype. This chain links TRBV6-1 with TRBJ2-1, with TRBD2 matching 9 bases. Germline V gives CDR1 MNHNS, CDR2 SASEGT. The length of the CDR3 is 15 residues. V lost 5 bases, J lost 7 bases, and 9 bases stayed unmatched. The DNA for the CDR3 is TGTGCCAGCAGTCCCGGTAGTAGCGGGGGTAATGAGCAGTTCTTC. Protein sequence: CASSPGSSGGNEQFF.

This clonotype was seen only a few times. The V and J genes are TRBV4-1 and TRBJ2-3; D call uncertain. Trimming took off 1 base at V and 0 bases at J, with 8 bases between the two ends. Looked up from germline, CDR1 is MGHRA and CDR2 is YSYEKL. The CDR3 is made up of 15 amino acids. Here the CDR3 DNA reads TGCGCCAGCAGCCAAGTGGCCACTAGCACAGATACGCAGTATTTT. As protein: CASSQVATSTDTQYF.

This chain uses TRBV6-2 or TRBV6-3 with TRBJ1-1, with D unresolved. CDR3 size: 14 residues. The germline V gene encodes CDR1 MNHEY and CDR2 SVGEGT. V lost 2 bases to trimming and J lost 1 base, with 8 bases between them. The CDR3 protein is CASSYLKGNTEAFF. The CDR3 coding sequence is TGTGCCAGCAGTTACCTTAAGGGGAACACTGAAGCTTTCTTT.

As for this clonotype: A much larger clone sits a single nucleotide away, making a read error possible. V and J are TRBV27 and TRBJ2-3; D call uncertain. CDR3 length: 13 residues. V was trimmed by 3 bases and J by 5 bases, leaving 9 bases between them. Germline V CDR1 and CDR2: MNHEY, SMNVEV (reference sequence). The CDR3 region is CASSFREKDTQYF. CDR3 nucleotide sequence: TGTGCCAGCAGTTTCCGAGAAAAAGATACGCAGTATTTT.

This clonotype has just a few counts. The chain couples TRBV11-2 to TRBJ2-7; 9 bases line up with TRBD2. Looked up from germline, CDR1 is SGHAT and CDR2 is FQNNGV. V gave up 2 bases and J gave up 4 bases; unmatched junction bases: 6. The CDR3 loop spans 15 amino acids. The CDR3 loop is CASSLSSGAMYEQYF. Here the CDR3 DNA reads TGTGCCAGCAGCTTATCTAGCGGGGCGATGTACGAGCAGTACTTC.

In its sample, this clonotype was seen once. The chain carries TRBV6-2 or TRBV6-3 and TRBJ1-1; D gene unclear. This CDR3 spans 12 amino acids. The V end lost 5 bases, the J end lost 11 bases, and 15 bases lay between the germline ends. CDR1 and CDR2 (germline): MNHEY, SVGEGT. The CDR3 region has the DNA TGTGCCAGCAGTCGGACCGGAGGTCGGGCTTTCTTT. Its protein product is CASSRTGGRAFF.

This clonotype was seen only a few times. The chain employs TRBV20-1 and TRBJ2-3; no definite D call. In germline, CDR1 is DFQATT, CDR2 SNEGSKA (reference sequence). Trimming cost V 7 bases and J 0 bases, with 8 bases left between them. The CDR3 is made up of 12 amino acids. CDR3 protein: CSGQASTDTQYF. The DNA of the CDR3 is TGCAGTGGTCAGGCGAGCACAGATACGCAGTATTTT.

This chain links TRBV10-3 with TRBJ2-3; D may be TRBD1 (7 bases). V was clipped by 8 bases and J by 6 bases, with 12 bases between them. This CDR3 spans 12 amino acids. Germline assignment: CDR1 ENHRY and CDR2 SYGVKD. The CDR3 spells CAIRPGGDTQYF. The CDR3 nucleotides read TGTGCCATCCGGCCAGGGGGGGATACGCAGTATTTT.

The sample holds a few counts of this clonotype. The V call is TRBV20-1, the J call TRBJ1-1; TRBD1 might be the D (6 bases). V dropped 6 bases and J dropped 6 bases, with 26 bases sitting between them. The CDR3 sequence is 16 residues long. Looked up from germline, CDR1 is DFQATT and CDR2 is SNEGSKA (reference sequence). CDR3 protein: CSARTGSITPNPEAFF. The CDR3 region has the DNA TGCAGTGCGAGAACAGGGTCTATAACTCCTAACCCTGAAGCTTTCTTT.

The CDR3 nucleotides read TGTGCCAGCAGCCCCTTGAGGGAGGGCTACAATGAGCAGTTCTTC. Its protein product is CASSPLREGYNEQFF. The rearrangement joins TRBV7-9 to TRBJ2-1, with 7 bases matching TRBD2. CDR1 SEHNR and CDR2 FQNEAQ come from the germline V gene (reference sequence). The CDR3 covers 15 residues. V was pared by 5 bases and J by 3 bases, with 7 bases of the junction left unmatched.

The J gene is TRBJ2-1, the V gene TRBV12-3 or TRBV12-4, with D hard to call. The CDR3 consists of 12 residues. The ends were cut back, 4 bases at V and 8 bases at J, with 9 bases in the middle. The CDR3 loop reads CASSSTEDEQFF. The CDR3 nucleotides read TGTGCCAGCAGTTCCACAGAAGATGAGCAGTTCTTC.

The chain has TRBV27 and TRBJ1-1, with a weak D call TRBD1 (6 bases). Trimming took 5 bases from V and 0 from J, leaving 13 bases between them. Germline V gives CDR1 MNHEY, CDR2 SMNVEV (reference sequence). The CDR3 contains 15 residues. The CDR3 spells CASSPQGQMNTEAFF. For the CDR3, the DNA is TGTGCCAGCAGTCCCCAGGGGCAAATGAACACTGAAGCTTTCTTT.